The 14 T cell receptor beta chains below come from one sample, sequenced in a study of T cell clonality in common variable immunodeficiency (dated by TCRdb to about 2015). The library was made by the immunoSEQ multiplex PCR assay. TCRdb holds this immuneACCESS table with in-frame rearrangements only. Some clones are missing; in checked studies, unresolved V genes explain under half, and the rest has no known cause. This sample includes 50,000 to 60,000 clones, and none of them was observed just once. The ten largest clones add up to about 2% of the sample. Source material: peripheral blood mononuclear cells. Receptors were obtained from a person aged 18 to 69 in good health.

This clone was recorded at least ten times. The CDR3 DNA, read in part, is TGCAGTGCTAGCGGGGGGTCCTACGAG. Its translation: CSASGGSYE. The full-length CDR3 reads as CSASGGSYEQYF. The chain carries TRBV20-1 and TRBJ2-7; 7 nucleotides agree with TRBD2. The DNA ends 3 residues before the CDR3 does, and the rest of the CDR3 is filled in from the germline J gene. Germline trimming cut 3 bases from V and 1 base from J; bases unmatched to any gene: 0. CDR1 and CDR2 (germline): DFQATT, SNEGSKA (reference sequence). This CDR3 has 12 amino acids.

This clone turned up a few times. The CDR3 is cut off 3 residues early in the read; its end comes from the germline J gene. This chain uses TRBV19 with TRBJ1-2; 12 bases match TRBD1. This CDR3 has 17 amino acids. Germline V CDR1 and CDR2: LNHDA, SQIVND (reference sequence). CDR3 DNA (partial): TGTGCCAGTAGTATAATACCGGGACAGGGGGCATTCGATGAC. This encodes CASSIIPGQGAFDD. The complete CDR3 sequence is CASSIIPGQGAFDDYTF.

This clone was detected many times. The DNA ends 3 residues before the CDR3 does, and the rest of the CDR3 is filled in from the germline J gene. V gene TRBV6-4 combines with J gene TRBJ2-1, with D possibly TRBD1 on 5 matching bases. Germline loops: CDR1 MRHNA, CDR2 SNTAGT. V was pared by 2 bases and J by 9 bases, with 14 bases between. There are 14 residues in the CDR3. The CDR3 reads CASSDGAFPREQFF. The covered CDR3 bases are TGTGCCAGCAGTGACGGGGCCTTCCCTCGTGAG.

Ten or more counts support this clone. Read data end 3 residues before the CDR3 end; the end is taken from the germline J gene. V and J are TRBV19 and TRBJ2-7, with 10 bases that match TRBD2. Germline V gene lookup returns CDR1 LNHDA and CDR2 SQIVND (reference sequence). The ends lost 3 bases at V and 0 bases at J; junction bases unmatched: 8. CDR3 length: 17 amino acids. CDR3 bases read: TGTGCCAGTAGTATGGAGGGTACTAGCGGGGTCTCCTACGAG. Translation gives CASSMEGTSGVSYE. The entire CDR3 reads CASSMEGTSGVSYEQYF. Together with reference TRBV19 and TRBJ2-7, the CDR3 gives the full variable domain: DGGITQSPKYLFRKEGQNVTLSCEQNLNHDAMYWYRQDPGQGLRLIYYSQIVNDFQKGDIAEGYSVSREKKESFPLTVTSAQKNPTAFYLCASSMEGTSGVSYEQYFGPGTRLTVT.

Many counts were recorded for this clone. The read terminates 3 residues ahead of where the CDR3 ends, so the germline J gene completes it. J is TRBJ1-4 and V is TRBV7-9, with 8 bases matching TRBD1. The CDR3 is 14 amino acids. Germline trimming cut 1 base from V and 5 bases from J; bases unmatched to any gene: 0. Germline V gene data show CDR1 as SEHNR and CDR2 as FQNEAQ (reference sequence). CDR3 in amino acids: CASSLGTGNEKLFF. CDR3 bases read: TGTGCCAGCAGCTTAGGGACAGGGAATGAAAAA.

The table lists this clone with a few counts. The sequence runs out 3 residues before the end of the CDR3; the remainder is reconstructed from the germline J gene. The rearrangement uses TRBV19 and TRBJ2-7; possible D gene TRBD2, 6 bases. The CDR3 covers 15 residues. From germline, CDR1 is LNHDA and CDR2 SQIVND (reference sequence). V lost 2 bases and J lost 6, with 17 bases in between. The CDR3 is CASSITRDSLTEQYF. The sequenced CDR3 bases are TGTGCCAGTAGTATAACCCGGGACTCCTTGACCGAG.

The sample holds many counts of this clone. CDR3 residues: CASSLQGRGRNTEAFF. The part of the CDR3 DNA that was read is TGCGCCAGCAGCTTACAAGGCAGGGGAAGGAACACTGAA. This chain connects TRBV5-1 to TRBJ1-1; D might be TRBD1 (6 bases). The read ends 3 residues before the CDR3 terminus; that terminus is restored from the germline J gene. Looked up from germline, CDR1 is SGHRS and CDR2 is YFSETQ. The germline V and J ends were trimmed by 2 bases and 1 base, with 15 bases remaining between them. The CDR3 extends over 16 amino acids.

This clone was counted many times. The CDR3 is cut off 3 residues early in the read; its end comes from the germline J gene. The J gene is TRBJ2-7, the V gene TRBV20-1, with 7 bases that match TRBD1. The CDR3 covers 11 residues. Germline V gene sequence: CDR1 DFQATT, CDR2 SNEGSKA (reference sequence). Trimming cost V 4 bases and J 3 bases; bases outside gene matches: 0. The CDR3 loop reads CSATGGYEQYF. Partial CDR3 DNA: TGCAGTGCTACAGGGGGCTACGAG.

This clone was found a few times. The CDR3 goes on 3 residues after the read ends, and that part is filled in from the germline J gene. This sequence joins TRBV18 and TRBJ2-1; TRBD2 matches at 9 bases. Losses at the gene ends were 3 bases for V and 7 bases for J; bases not matched to a gene: 10. CDR1 and CDR2 (germline): KGHSH, LQKENI. The CDR3 consists of 16 residues. The covered CDR3 bases are TGTGCCAGCTCACCCCCCTTAGGCGGGGGGGCGAATGAG. This codes for CASSPPLGGGANE. The full CDR3 protein is CASSPPLGGGANEQFF.

On this clone: The observed sequence ends 3 residues before the CDR3 terminus, with the missing tail filled in from the germline J gene. The chain is built from TRBV30 and TRBJ2-7; TRBD2 matches 7 bases. The CDR3 has 12 amino acids. J gave up 6 bases and V 4 bases, and 6 bases lay outside the gene matches. The germline V gene has CDR1 GTSNPN and CDR2 SVGIG (reference sequence). The CDR3 bases that were read are TGTGCCTGGATGGGAGGCGGGGGCGAG. It codes for CAWMGGGGE. The CDR3 as a whole reads CAWMGGGGEQYF. The complete variable domain, with remaining parts taken from reference TRBV30 and TRBJ2-7, reads SQTIHQWPATLVQPVGSPLSLECTVEGTSNPNLYWYRQAAGRGLQLLFYSVGIGQISSEVPQNLSASRPQDRQFILSSKKLLLSDSGFYLCAWMGGGGEQYFGPGTRLTVT.

This clone was counted at least ten times. Coverage ceases 3 residues before the CDR3 finishes, and the germline J gene fills in the end. V gene TRBV6-1 combines with J gene TRBJ2-1; a possible D gene is TRBD2 (7 bases). This CDR3 has 16 amino acids. The germline V gene has CDR1 MNHNS and CDR2 SASEGT. V was trimmed by 1 base and J by 2 bases, leaving 12 bases between them. The CDR3: CASSEEGRGPYNEQFF. The part of the CDR3 DNA that was read is TGTGCCAGCAGTGAAGAGGGGCGGGGGCCCTACAATGAG.

This clone was detected ten times or more. The read ends 3 residues shy of where the CDR3 ends; the end is completed using the germline J gene. V gene TRBV7-9 combines with J gene TRBJ2-7; unclear D gene. The CDR3 is 15 residues long. Between the trimmed V and J ends, which lost 5 bases and 1 base, there was a span of 15 bases. CDR1 and CDR2 (germline): SEHNR, FQNEAQ (reference sequence). The CDR3 reads CASSHPHEASYEQYF. Incomplete CDR3 DNA: TGTGCCAGCAGCCATCCCCACGAGGCTTCCTACGAG.

This clone was observed at least ten times. The CDR3 extends 3 residues past the end of the read, so its final part is completed from the germline J gene. J is TRBJ2-3 and V is TRBV16, with 7 bases aligning to TRBD1. This CDR3 is built from 16 residues. From germline, CDR1 is KGHSY and CDR2 FQNENV. J gave up 2 bases and V 5 bases, and 10 bases lay outside the gene matches. The CDR3 reads CASSKRGQITTDTQYF. The part of the CDR3 DNA that was read is TGTGCCAGCAGCAAAAGGGGGCAGATTACCACAGATACG.

This clone occurred many times. The sequence runs out 3 residues before the end of the CDR3; the remainder is reconstructed from the germline J gene. V and J are TRBV30 and TRBJ1-2; no clear D. V was pared by 3 bases and J by 3 bases, with 14 bases between. From germline, CDR1 is GTSNPN and CDR2 SVGIG (reference sequence). The CDR3 consists of 14 residues. The part of the CDR3 DNA that was read is TGTGCCTGGAGCGAGGCGGGGAAGTACTATGGC. This codes for CAWSEAGKYYG. The full CDR3 protein is CAWSEAGKYYGYTF.